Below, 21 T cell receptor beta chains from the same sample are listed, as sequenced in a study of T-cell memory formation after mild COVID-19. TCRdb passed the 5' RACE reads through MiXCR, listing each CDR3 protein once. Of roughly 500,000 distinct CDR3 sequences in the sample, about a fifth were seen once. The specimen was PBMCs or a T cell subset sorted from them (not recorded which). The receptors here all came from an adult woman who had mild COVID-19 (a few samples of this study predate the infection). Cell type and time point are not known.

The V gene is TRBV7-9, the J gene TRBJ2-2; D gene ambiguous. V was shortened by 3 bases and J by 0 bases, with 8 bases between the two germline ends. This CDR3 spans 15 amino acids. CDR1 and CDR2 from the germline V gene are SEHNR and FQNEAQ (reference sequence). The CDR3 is CASSFQETNTGELFF. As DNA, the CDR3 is TGTGCCAGCAGCTTCCAGGAGACGAACACCGGGGAGCTGTTTTTT.

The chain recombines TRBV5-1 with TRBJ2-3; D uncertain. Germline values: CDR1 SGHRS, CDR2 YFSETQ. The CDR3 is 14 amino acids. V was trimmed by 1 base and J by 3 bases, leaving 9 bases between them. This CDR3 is CASSLSLTTDTQYF. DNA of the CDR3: TGCGCCAGCAGCTTGAGTCTCACAACAGATACGCAGTATTTT. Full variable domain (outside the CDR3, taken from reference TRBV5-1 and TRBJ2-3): KAGVTQTPRYLIKTRGQQVTLSCSPISGHRSVSWYQQTPGQGLQFLFEYFSETQRNKGNFPGRFSGRQFSNSRSEMNVSTLELGDSALYLCASSLSLTTDTQYFGPGTRLTVL.

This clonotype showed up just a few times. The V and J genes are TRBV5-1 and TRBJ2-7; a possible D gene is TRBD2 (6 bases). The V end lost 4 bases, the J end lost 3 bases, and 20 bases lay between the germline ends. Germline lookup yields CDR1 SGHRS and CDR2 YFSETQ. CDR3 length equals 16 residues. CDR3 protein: CASSPEVGGRLYEQYF. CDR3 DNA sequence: TGCGCCAGCAGCCCGGAGGTGGGGGGTAGACTCTACGAGCAGTACTTC.

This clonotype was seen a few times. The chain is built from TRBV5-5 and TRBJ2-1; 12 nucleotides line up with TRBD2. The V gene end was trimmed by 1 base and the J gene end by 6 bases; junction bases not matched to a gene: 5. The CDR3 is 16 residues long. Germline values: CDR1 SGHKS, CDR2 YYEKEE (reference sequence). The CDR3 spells CASSLSLAGGFNEQFF. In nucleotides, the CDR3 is TGTGCCAGCAGCTTGAGCCTAGCGGGAGGGTTCAATGAGCAGTTCTTC.

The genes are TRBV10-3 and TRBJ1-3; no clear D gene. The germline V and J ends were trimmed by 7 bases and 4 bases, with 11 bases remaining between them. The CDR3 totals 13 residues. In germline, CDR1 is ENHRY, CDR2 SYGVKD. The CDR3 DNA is TGTGCCATCACACGCACTCCGGGAAACACCATATATTTT. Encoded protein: CAITRTPGNTIYF.

CDR3 in amino acids: CASSTMSSAISYEQYF. CDR3 nucleotide sequence: TGTGCCAGCAGCACAATGTCTAGCGCTATCTCCTACGAGCAGTACTTC. V usage is TRBV9 and J usage is TRBJ2-7; tentatively, D is TRBD2 (6 bases). The V end was cut by 4 bases, the J end by 0 bases, with 17 bases between. Germline V gives CDR1 SGDLS, CDR2 YYNGEE. The CDR3 sequence is 16 residues long. The full variable domain, completed using reference TRBV9 and TRBJ2-7, is DSGVTQTPKHLITATGQRVTLRCSPRSGDLSVYWYQQSLDQGLQFLIQYYNGEERAKGNILERFSAQQFPDLHSELNLSSLELGDSALYFCASSTMSSAISYEQYFGPGTRLTVT.

CDR3 bases: TGTGCCAGCAGCTTAGATGGGTTCACGCCGGCTTTCTTT. Translated: CASSLDGFTPAFF. This chain connects TRBV7-9 to TRBJ1-1; D is uncertain. The CDR3 has 13 amino acids. Germline loops: CDR1 SEHNR, CDR2 FQNEAQ (reference sequence). V lost 1 base to trimming and J lost 11 bases, with 14 bases between them.

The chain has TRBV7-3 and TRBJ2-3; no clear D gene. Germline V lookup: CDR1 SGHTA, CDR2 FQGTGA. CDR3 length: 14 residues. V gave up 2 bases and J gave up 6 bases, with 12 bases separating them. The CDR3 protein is CASSLSPDRDTQYF. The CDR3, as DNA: TGTGCCAGCAGCTTATCCCCTGATCGGGATACGCAGTATTTT.

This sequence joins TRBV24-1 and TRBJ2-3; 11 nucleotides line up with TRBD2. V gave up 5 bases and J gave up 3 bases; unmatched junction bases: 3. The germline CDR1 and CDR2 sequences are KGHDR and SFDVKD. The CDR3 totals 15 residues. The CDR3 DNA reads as TGTGCCACCAGTGGACTAGCGGGAATTACAGATACGCAGTATTTT. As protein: CATSGLAGITDTQYF.

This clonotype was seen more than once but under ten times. CDR3 loop: CSASPRAGRASYEQYF. DNA of the CDR3: TGCAGTGCTTCGCCCAGGGCCGGGAGGGCCTCCTACGAGCAGTACTTC. This rearrangement joins TRBV20-1 to TRBJ2-7, with 8 bases fitting TRBD2. V shed 5 bases, J shed 0 bases, and the junction held 12 bases outside the gene matches. This CDR3 spans 16 amino acids. Germline CDR1 reads DFQATT; CDR2 reads SNEGSKA (reference sequence).

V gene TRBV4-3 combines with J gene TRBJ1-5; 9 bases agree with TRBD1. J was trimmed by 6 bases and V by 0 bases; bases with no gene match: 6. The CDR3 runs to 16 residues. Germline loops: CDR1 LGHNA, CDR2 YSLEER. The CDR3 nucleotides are TGCGCCAGCAGCCAAGACGCGGGACAGGGTGGTCAGCCCCAGCATTTT. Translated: CASSQDAGQGGQPQHF.

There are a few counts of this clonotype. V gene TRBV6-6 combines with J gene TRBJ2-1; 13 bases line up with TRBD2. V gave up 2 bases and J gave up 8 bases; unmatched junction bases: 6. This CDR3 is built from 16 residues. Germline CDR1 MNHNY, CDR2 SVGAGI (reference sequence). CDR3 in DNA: TGTGCCAGCAGTTACAGAGGGACTAGCGGGATTTATGAGCAGTTCTTC. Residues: CASSYRGTSGIYEQFF.

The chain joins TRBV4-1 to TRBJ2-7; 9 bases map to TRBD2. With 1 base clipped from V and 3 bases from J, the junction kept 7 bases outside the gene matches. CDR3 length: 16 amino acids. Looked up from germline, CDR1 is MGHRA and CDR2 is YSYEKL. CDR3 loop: CASSQGSSGANYEQYF. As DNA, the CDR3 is TGCGCCAGCAGCCAAGGGTCTAGCGGGGCCAACTACGAGCAGTACTTC.

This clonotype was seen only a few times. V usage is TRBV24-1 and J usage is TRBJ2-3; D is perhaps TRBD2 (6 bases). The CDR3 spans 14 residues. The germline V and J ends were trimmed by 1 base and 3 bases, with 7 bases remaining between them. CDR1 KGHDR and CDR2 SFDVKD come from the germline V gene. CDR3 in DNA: TGTGCCACCAGTGATTTTGGGGGGACAGATACGCAGTATTTT. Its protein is CATSDFGGTDTQYF.

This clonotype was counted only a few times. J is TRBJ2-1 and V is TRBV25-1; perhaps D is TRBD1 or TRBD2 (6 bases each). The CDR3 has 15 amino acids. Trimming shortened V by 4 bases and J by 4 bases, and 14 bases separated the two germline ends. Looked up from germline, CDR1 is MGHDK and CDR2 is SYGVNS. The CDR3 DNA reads TGTGCCAGCAGTGGGGGAAGGGGGGCTTACAATGAGCAGTTCTTC. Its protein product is CASSGGRGAYNEQFF.

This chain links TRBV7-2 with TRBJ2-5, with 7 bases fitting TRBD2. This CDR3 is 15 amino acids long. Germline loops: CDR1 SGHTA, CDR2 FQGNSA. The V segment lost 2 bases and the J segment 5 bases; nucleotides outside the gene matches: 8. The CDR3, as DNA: TGTGCCAGCAGCTTATCCGCGGGAGCTTCGGAGACCCAGTACTTC. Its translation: CASSLSAGASETQYF.

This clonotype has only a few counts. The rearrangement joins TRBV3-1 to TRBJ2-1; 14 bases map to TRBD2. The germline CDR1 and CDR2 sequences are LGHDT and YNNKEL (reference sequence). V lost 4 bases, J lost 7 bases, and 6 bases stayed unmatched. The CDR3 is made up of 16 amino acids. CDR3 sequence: CASSPGLAGGRNEQFF. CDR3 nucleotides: TGTGCCAGCAGCCCCGGACTAGCGGGAGGAAGGAATGAGCAGTTCTTC.

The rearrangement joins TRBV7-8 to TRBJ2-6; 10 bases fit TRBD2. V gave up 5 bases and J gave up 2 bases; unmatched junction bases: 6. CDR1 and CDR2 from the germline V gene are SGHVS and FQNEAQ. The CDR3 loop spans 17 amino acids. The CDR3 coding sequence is TGTGCCAGCAGCCCGGGTCTAGCGGGAGCTGGGGCCAACGTCCTGACTTTC. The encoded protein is CASSPGLAGAGANVLTF.

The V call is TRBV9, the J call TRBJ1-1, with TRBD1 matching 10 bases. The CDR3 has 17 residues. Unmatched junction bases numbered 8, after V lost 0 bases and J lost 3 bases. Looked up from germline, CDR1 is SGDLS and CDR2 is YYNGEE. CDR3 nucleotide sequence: TGTGCCAGCAGCGTAGGACAGGGGGCCTTGATTGACACTGAAGCTTTCTTT. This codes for CASSVGQGALIDTEAFF.

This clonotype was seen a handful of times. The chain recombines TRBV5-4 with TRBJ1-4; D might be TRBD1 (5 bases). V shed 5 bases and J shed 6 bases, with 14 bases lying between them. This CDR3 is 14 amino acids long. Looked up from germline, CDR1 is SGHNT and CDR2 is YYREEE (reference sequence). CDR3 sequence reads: CASSQKTGDEKLFF. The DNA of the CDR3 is TGTGCCAGCAGTCAGAAAACAGGAGATGAAAAACTGTTTTTT. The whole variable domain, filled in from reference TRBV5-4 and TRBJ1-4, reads ETGVTQSPTHLIKTRGQQVTLRCSSQSGHNTVSWYQQALGQGPQFIFQYYREEENGRGNFPPRFSGLQFPNYSSELNVNALELDDSALYLCASSQKTGDEKLFFGSGTQLSVL.

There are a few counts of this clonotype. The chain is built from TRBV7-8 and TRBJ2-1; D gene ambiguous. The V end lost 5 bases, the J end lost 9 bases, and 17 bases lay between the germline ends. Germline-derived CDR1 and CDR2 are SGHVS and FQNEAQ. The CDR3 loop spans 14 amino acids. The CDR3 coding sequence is TGTGCCAGCAGCCCACTTGGCTATAGGAGTGAGCAGTTCTTC. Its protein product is CASSPLGYRSEQFF.